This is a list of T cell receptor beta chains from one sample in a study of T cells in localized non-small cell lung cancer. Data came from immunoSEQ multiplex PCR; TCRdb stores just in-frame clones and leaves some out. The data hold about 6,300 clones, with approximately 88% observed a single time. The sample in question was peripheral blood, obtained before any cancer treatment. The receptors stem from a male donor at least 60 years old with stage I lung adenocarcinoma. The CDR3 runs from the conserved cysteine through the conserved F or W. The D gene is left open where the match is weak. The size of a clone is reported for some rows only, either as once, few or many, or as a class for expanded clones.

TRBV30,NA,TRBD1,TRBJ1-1,CAWRGQGNTEAFF,TGTGCCTGGAGAGGACAGGGGAACACTGAAGCTTTCTTT
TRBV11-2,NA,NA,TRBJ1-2,CASSLPGLTYGYTF,TGTGCCAGCAGCTTACCGGGGCTAACTTATGGCTACACCTTC
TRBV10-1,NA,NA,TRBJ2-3,CASSERLDTDTQYF,TGCGCCAGCAGTGAACGACTAGACACAGATACGCAGTATTTT
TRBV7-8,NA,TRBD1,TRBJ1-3,CASSLKRAGGHGNTIYF,TGTGCCAGCAGCTTAAAAAGGGCAGGGGGACATGGAAACACCATATATTTT
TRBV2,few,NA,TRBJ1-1,CASRVAREAFF,TGTGCCAGCAGGGTTGCTCGAGAAGCTTTCTTT
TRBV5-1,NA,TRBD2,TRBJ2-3,CATREGKRTDTQYF,TGCGCCACTAGGGAGGGTAAGCGGACAGATACGCAGTATTTT
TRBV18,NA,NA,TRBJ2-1,CASSPGNRNNEQFF,TGTGCCAGCTCTCCCGGGAACAGGAACAATGAGCAGTTCTTC
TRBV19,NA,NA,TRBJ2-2,CASYGGNTGELFF,TGTGCCAGTTATGGGGGGAACACCGGGGAGCTGTTTTTT
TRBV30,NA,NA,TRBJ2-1,CAWSVASSYNEQFF,TGTGCCTGGAGTGTCGCATCCAGTTACAATGAGCAGTTCTTC
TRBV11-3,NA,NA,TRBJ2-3,CASSPGSVTDTQYF,TGTGCCAGCAGCCCCGGGTCCGTCACGGATACGCAGTATTTT
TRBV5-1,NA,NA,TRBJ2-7,CASSPRGNEQYF,TGCGCCAGCAGCCCCAGGGGTAACGAGCAGTACTTC
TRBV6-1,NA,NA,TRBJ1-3,CASSELTVSSGNTIYF,TGTGCCAGCAGTGAATTAACAGTGAGCTCTGGAAACACCATATATTTT
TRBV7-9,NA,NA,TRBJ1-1,CASSQKGTEAFF,TGTGCCAGCAGCCAAAAGGGCACTGAAGCTTTCTTT
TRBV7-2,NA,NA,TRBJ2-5,CASSLIGSVETQYF,TGTGCCAGCAGCTTAATAGGTAGCGTGGAGACCCAGTACTTC
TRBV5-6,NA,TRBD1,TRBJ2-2,CASSLSIWTGSTGELFF,TGTGCCAGCAGCTTGTCTATTTGGACAGGGTCCACCGGGGAGCTGTTTTTT
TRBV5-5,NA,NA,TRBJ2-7,CASSRRGAGTAPWEQYF,TGTGCCAGCAGTAGACGTGGGGCCGGGACTGCCCCCTGGGAGCAGTACTTC
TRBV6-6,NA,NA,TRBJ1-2,CASGGWTSANYGYTF,TGTGCCAGCGGCGGATGGACTTCAGCTAACTATGGCTACACCTTC
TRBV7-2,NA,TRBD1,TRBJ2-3,CASSPQTGHTDTQYF,TGTGCCAGCAGCCCGCAGACAGGGCACACAGATACGCAGTATTTT
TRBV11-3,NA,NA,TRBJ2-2,CASSFTSSGELFF,TGTGCCAGCAGCTTTACCAGTTCCGGGGAGCTGTTTTTT
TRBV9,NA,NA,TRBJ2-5,CAGSPGTSETQYF,TGTGCCGGCAGCCCGGGGACGTCAGAGACCCAGTACTTC
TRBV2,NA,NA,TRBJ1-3,CASSGIATYRSSGNTIYF,TGTGCCAGCAGTGGGATCGCGACGTACAGATCCTCTGGAAACACCATATATTTT
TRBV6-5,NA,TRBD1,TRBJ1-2,CASSFLGGADGYTF,TGTGCCAGCAGTTTCTTAGGGGGCGCGGATGGCTACACCTTC
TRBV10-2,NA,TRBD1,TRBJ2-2,CASSVGLPRGRGTGELFF,TGCGCCAGCAGTGTGGGTCTGCCGAGGGGGCGAGGCACCGGGGAGCTGTTTTTT
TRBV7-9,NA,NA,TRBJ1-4,CASSPGATNEKLFF,TGTGCCAGCAGCCCGGGTGCAACTAATGAAAAACTGTTTTTT
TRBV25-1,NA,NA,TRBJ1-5,CASSDKWAGTNQPQHF,TGTGCCAGCAGTGATAAGTGGGCGGGGACCAATCAGCCCCAGCATTTT
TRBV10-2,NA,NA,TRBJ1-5,CASSTMGRSNQPQHF,TGCGCCAGCAGTACTATGGGCCGAAGTAATCAGCCCCAGCATTTT
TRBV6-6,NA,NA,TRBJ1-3,CASTGTPLANTIYF,TGTGCCAGCACGGGGACGCCTCTGGCAAACACCATATATTTT
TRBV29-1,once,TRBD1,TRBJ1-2,CSVRGQEGYTF,TGCAGCGTCAGGGGGCAAGAAGGCTACACCTTC
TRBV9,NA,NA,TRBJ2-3,CASSAGPWGTDTQYF,TGTGCCAGCAGCGCAGGACCCTGGGGCACAGATACGCAGTATTTT
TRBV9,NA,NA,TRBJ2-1,CASSVGGSGEEQFF,TGTGCCAGCAGCGTGGGGGGTAGCGGAGAGGAGCAGTTCTTC
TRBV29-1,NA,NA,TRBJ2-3,CSVEGAGTDTQYF,TGCAGCGTTGAGGGGGCCGGCACAGATACGCAGTATTTT
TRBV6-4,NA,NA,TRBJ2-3,CASSVQPEGGTDTQYF,TGTGCCAGCAGTGTCCAGCCCGAGGGGGGGACAGATACGCAGTATTTT
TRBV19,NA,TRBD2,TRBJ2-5,CASSGVAGGGGAQYF,TGTGCCAGTAGTGGGGTAGCGGGGGGCGGTGGGGCCCAGTACTTC
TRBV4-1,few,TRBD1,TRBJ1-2,CASNQAFEGAVNYGYTF,TGCGCCAGCAACCAGGCCTTCGAGGGGGCGGTGAACTATGGCTACACCTTC
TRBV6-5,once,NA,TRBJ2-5,CASSYPGAEETQYF,TGTGCCAGCAGTTACCCGGGGGCGGAAGAGACCCAGTACTTC
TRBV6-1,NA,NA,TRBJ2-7,CASSEDRGYEQYF,TGTGCCAGCAGTGAAGATAGAGGCTACGAGCAGTACTTC
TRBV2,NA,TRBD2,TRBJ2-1,CASSKGLAGGPGNEQFF,TGTGCCAGCAGTAAAGGACTAGCGGGAGGACCAGGGAATGAGCAGTTCTTC
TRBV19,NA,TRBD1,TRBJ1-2,CASSPDRIYGYTF,TGTGCCAGTAGCCCGGACAGGATCTACGGCTACACCTTC
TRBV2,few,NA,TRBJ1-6,CASSDSDILYNSPLHF,TGTGCCAGCAGTGACTCCGACATTCTCTATAATTCACCCCTCCACTTT
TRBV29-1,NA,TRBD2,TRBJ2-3,CTGGTSGRVGDTQYF,TGCACGGGAGGGACTAGCGGGAGGGTAGGAGATACGCAGTATTTT
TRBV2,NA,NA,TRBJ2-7,CASSSTVTYEQYF,TGTGCCAGCAGTTCGACGGTGACCTACGAGCAGTACTTC
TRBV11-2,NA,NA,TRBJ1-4,CASSFDPGGGEKLFF,TGTGCCAGCAGCTTTGACCCCGGTGGAGGGGAAAAACTGTTTTTT